This T cell receptor (beta chain) was documented in a study of blood T cell repertoires in COVID-19. Overall study: The samples span acute and convalescent COVID-19 from the United States, Italy and Spain. T cells, B-cell-depleted T cells, or PBMCs provided the cDNA or gDNA that served as material.

The CDR3 totals 13 residues. V lost 6 bases to trimming and J lost 13 bases, with 20 bases between them. The germline V gene has CDR1 SGHAT and CDR2 FQNNGV. The cohort comprised adults aged 18 to 89 years residing in under 25 US areas. As processed by the authors: Quantification of nucleated cells was approximated via reference gene primer amplification. Profiling relied on immunoSEQ multiplex PCR, and the TCRdb table lists in-frame clones only, not all of them. Clone size and V and J calls were adopted from that table, with D and trimming inferred from the DNA. The table records about 300,000 clones, 70% to 90% of them present only once.

V usage is TRBV11-2 and J usage is TRBJ2-3, with D hard to call. The sequencing input was PBMCs or T cells enriched from blood (not recorded which). This TCR was recovered from a man aged 25 to 40 who had recovered from COVID-19. In DNA form, the CDR3 reads TGTGCCAGCAGACAACTGGGCCTACCCCAGGAGTATTTT. The encoded protein is CASRQLGLPQEYF.